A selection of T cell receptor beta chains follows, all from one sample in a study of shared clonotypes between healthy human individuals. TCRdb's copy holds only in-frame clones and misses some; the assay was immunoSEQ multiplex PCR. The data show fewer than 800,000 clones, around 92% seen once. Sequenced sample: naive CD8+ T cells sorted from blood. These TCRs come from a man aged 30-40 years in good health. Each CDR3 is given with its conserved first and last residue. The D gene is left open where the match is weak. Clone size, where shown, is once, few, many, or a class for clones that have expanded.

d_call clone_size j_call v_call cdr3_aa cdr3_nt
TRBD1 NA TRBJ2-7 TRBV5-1 CASSYGTGDYEQYF TGCGCCAGCAGCTACGGGACAGGGGACTACGAGCAGTACTTC
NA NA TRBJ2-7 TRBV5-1 CASSLGLHYEQYF TGCGCCAGCAGCTTGGGCCTGCACTACGAGCAGTACTTC
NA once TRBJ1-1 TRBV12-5 CASGVNTEAFF TGTGCTAGTGGTGTGAACACTGAAGCTTTCTTT
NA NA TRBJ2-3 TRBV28 CASSLGGGYGTDTQYF TGTGCCAGCAGTTTGGGGGGAGGATATGGCACAGATACGCAGTATTTT
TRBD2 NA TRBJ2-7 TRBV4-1 CASSQGGGASFSYEQYF TGCGCCAGCAGCCAAGGGGGGGGAGCTAGCTTCTCCTACGAGCAGTACTTC
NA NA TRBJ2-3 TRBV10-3 CAIRPEADTQYF TGTGCCATCAGGCCAGAAGCAGATACGCAGTATTTT
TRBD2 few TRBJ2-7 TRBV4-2 CASSQEGLAGVGEQYF TGTGCCAGCAGCCAAGAGGGACTAGCGGGAGTTGGCGAGCAGTACTTC
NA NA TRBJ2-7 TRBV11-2 CASSLVEGEQYF TGTGCCAGCAGCTTAGTAGAGGGTGAGCAGTACTTC
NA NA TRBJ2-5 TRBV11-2 CASSLEAGTTETQYF TGTGCCAGCAGCTTAGAGGCCGGGACAACGGAGACCCAGTACTTC
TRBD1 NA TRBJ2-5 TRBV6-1 CASSDWTGRETQYF TGTGCCAGCAGTGATTGGACAGGGAGGGAGACCCAGTACTTC
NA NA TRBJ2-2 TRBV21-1 CASSKVGTRNTGELFF TGTGCCAGCAGCAAAGTCGGGACACGGAACACCGGGGAGCTGTTTTTT
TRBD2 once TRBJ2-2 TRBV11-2 CASSSQSGTSGKSGELFF TGTGCCAGCAGCTCTCAAAGCGGGACTAGCGGGAAGAGCGGGGAGCTGTTTTTT
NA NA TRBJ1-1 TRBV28 CASTRGQGNTEAFF TGTGCCAGCACCCGGGGACAAGGGAACACTGAAGCTTTCTTT
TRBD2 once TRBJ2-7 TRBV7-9 CASSLTSGSLPYEQYF TGTGCCAGCAGTCTGACTAGCGGGAGTCTCCCCTACGAGCAGTACTTC
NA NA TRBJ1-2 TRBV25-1 CASSAWGGPNYGYTF TGTGCCAGCAGTGCCTGGGGGGGGCCTAACTATGGCTACACCTTC
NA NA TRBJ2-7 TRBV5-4 CASSLWGTLKTYEQYF TGTGCCAGCAGCTTGTGGGGGACGCTGAAGACCTACGAGCAGTACTTC
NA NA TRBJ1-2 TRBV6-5 CASSYGGFFGYTF TGTGCCAGCAGTTATGGGGGGTTTTTTGGCTACACCTTC
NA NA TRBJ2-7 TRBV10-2 CAYRDGLYEQYF TGCGCCTACCGGGACGGACTCTACGAGCAGTACTTC
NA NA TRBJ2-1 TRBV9 CASSPTGTVGGNEQFF TGTGCCAGCAGCCCAACAGGGACGGTGGGGGGCAATGAGCAGTTCTTC
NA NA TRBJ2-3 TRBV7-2 CASSLGTGRFDTQYF TGTGCCAGCAGCTTAGGAACAGGGAGGTTCGATACGCAGTATTTT
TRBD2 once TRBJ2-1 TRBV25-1 CASTYGLAGYNEQFF TGTGCCAGTACCTACGGACTAGCGGGGTACAATGAGCAGTTCTTC
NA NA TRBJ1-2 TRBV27 CASRDTLEEGYTF TGTGCCAGCAGGGATACCTTAGAGGAAGGCTACACCTTC